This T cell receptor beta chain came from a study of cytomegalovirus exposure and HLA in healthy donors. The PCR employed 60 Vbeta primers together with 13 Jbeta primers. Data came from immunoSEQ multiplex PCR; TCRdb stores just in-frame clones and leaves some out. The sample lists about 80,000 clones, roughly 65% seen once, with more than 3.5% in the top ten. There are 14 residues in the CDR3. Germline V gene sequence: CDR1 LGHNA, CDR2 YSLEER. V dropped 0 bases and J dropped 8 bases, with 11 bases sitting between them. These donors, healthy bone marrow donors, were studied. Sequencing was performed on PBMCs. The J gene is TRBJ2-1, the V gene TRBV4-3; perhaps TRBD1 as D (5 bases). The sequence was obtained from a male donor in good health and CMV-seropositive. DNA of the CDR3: TGCGCCAGCAGCCAAGAGCCTTGGGGCGATGAGCAGTTCTTC. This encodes CASSQEPWGDEQFF.